This T cell receptor beta chain was observed in a study of T cell responses to AZD1222 COVID-19 vaccine. Only in-frame clones appear in the TCRdb table, and some are missing; sequencing was by immunoSEQ multiplex PCR. This sample has 70,000 or so clones; 79% occur once, and the top ten carry around 25%. The CDR3 has 13 residues. CDR1 is SGHTA, CDR2 FQGTGA, per germline. The V and J ends lost 2 bases and 13 bases respectively, with 17 bases between them. Points on this clone: No antigen is known for it.

The study, taken as a whole, reports: Only a handful of AZD1222 recipients, more than 5 in all, had baseline seropositivity.

This rearrangement joins TRBV7-3 to TRBJ1-2; tentative D call: TRBD1 (5 bases). This clonotype was obtained from an adult in good health. The sequenced sample was peripheral blood, obtained on day 0 of MenACWY control vaccination. The CDR3 nucleotides are TGTGCCAGCAGCTTAGATGGCAGGGCCAAACCCACCTTC. Its translation: CASSLDGRAKPTF.